The 14 T cell receptor beta chains in this list originate from one sample, sequenced in a study of T-cell reconstitution after alpha-beta-depleted transplantation in children (dated by TCRdb to the mid-2010s). Libraries came from PCR. Sequencing was performed on an Illumina HiSeq 2500. TCR libraries were prepared with molecular barcoding, using unique molecular identifiers to normalize TCRbeta repertoire quantification. TCRdb trimmed public reads at Q25 via fastp, called clones via MiXCR and kept in-frame beta chains. Each entry is one CDR3 protein sequence, shown with its most common DNA and genes. The sample records about 470,000 distinct CDR3 sequences, around two fifths of which are singletons. The top ten hold around 29% of the sample. According to the study, the label for this sample's treatment or condition signals: allogeneic hematopoietic cell transplantation with graft depleted of TCRalphabeta T cells and CD19 B cells.

The source was PBMCs, collected before TCRalphabeta/CD19-depleted stem cell transplant. These receptors originate from a girl aged 2-10 years with aplastic anemia, due to receive a stem cell transplant.

This rearrangement joins TRBV15 to TRBJ2-7, with TRBD2 as a possible D gene (6 bases). CDR3 length: 18 amino acids. The V gene's germline CDR1 is LNHNV and CDR2 YYDKDF (reference sequence). V was shortened by 0 bases and J by 3 bases, with 21 bases between the two germline ends. The CDR3 region has the DNA TGTGCCACCAGCAGAGATGCCAGGCGGTCGGGAGTGGTCTACGAGCAGTACTTC. This gives the protein CATSRDARRSGVVYEQYF.

This clonotype has a handful of counts. The rearrangement joins TRBV20-1 to TRBJ2-7; 7 bases agree with TRBD1. The ends lost 5 bases at V and 4 bases at J; junction bases unmatched: 11. There are 14 residues in the CDR3. Germline V gives CDR1 DFQATT, CDR2 SNEGSKA (reference sequence). The chain's CDR3 is CSADRAGTRYEQYF. Written as DNA, the CDR3 is TGCAGTGCTGACAGGGCAGGGACGAGGTACGAGCAGTACTTC.

V usage is TRBV7-2 and J usage is TRBJ2-7; 7 positions match TRBD2. The CDR3 covers 13 residues. The V gene end was trimmed by 5 bases and the J gene end by 6 bases; junction bases not matched to a gene: 7. CDR1 and CDR2 from the germline V gene are SGHTA and FQGNSA. CDR3 nucleotides: TGTGCCAGCAGCCCCAGCGGGATAAGCGAGCAGTACTTC. Amino acid sequence: CASSPSGISEQYF.

The chain has TRBV7-9 and TRBJ2-7, with a possible D match to TRBD2 (5 bases). The CDR3 is 13 amino acids. Germline CDR1 is SEHNR and CDR2 is FQNEAQ (reference sequence). The ends were cut back, 5 bases at V and 5 bases at J, with 13 bases in the middle. CDR3 in amino acids: CASSPLGVNEQYF. The DNA of the CDR3 is TGTGCCAGCAGCCCCCTCGGGGTAAACGAGCAGTACTTC.

In the case of this clonotype: One base away lies a much larger clone, so this may be a sequencing read error. V and J are TRBV5-6 and TRBJ1-1, with 8 bases that match TRBD1. This CDR3 contains 14 residues. Germline lookup yields CDR1 SGHDT and CDR2 YYEEEE. CDR3 protein: CASSFKTGATEASF. In DNA form, the CDR3 reads TGTGCCAGCAGCTTCAAGACAGGGGCCACTGAAGCTTCCTTT.

The rearrangement joins TRBV4-2 to TRBJ2-2, with 7 bases identical to TRBD1. CDR1 and CDR2 (germline): LGHNA, YNFKEQ. The CDR3 contains 16 residues. V trimming: 4 bases; J trimming: 1 base; junction bases outside the gene matches: 6. DNA for the CDR3: TGTGCCAGCAGCCCCCGGGACAGACAGAACACCGGGGAGCTGTTTTTT. Its translation is CASSPRDRQNTGELFF.

The gene calls are TRBV7-6 and TRBJ2-3, with 13 bases lining up with TRBD2. V was pared by 1 base and J by 2 bases, with 3 bases of the junction left unmatched. The CDR3 is made up of 17 amino acids. Germline-derived CDR1 and CDR2 are SGHVS and FNYEAQ. CDR3 nucleotides: TGTGCCAGCAGCTTAGGGACTAGCGGGAGAATCACAGATACGCAGTATTTT. The encoded protein is CASSLGTSGRITDTQYF.

This clonotype was observed a handful of times. The rearrangement joins TRBV20-1 to TRBJ2-1; 12 bases line up with TRBD2. Germline V gives CDR1 DFQATT, CDR2 SNEGSKA (reference sequence). V shed 5 bases, J shed 5 bases, and the junction held 4 bases outside the gene matches. CDR3 length: 14 residues. The CDR3 loop is CSASLAGGHNEQFF. CDR3 DNA: TGCAGTGCTTCACTAGCGGGAGGACACAATGAGCAGTTCTTC.

This chain connects TRBV5-6 to TRBJ2-7; 9 positions agree with TRBD2. Germline CDR1 reads SGHDT; CDR2 reads YYEEEE. V shed 0 bases, J shed 6 bases, and the junction held 4 bases outside the gene matches. The CDR3 contains 14 residues. CDR3 DNA sequence: TGTGCCAGCAGCTTGGGACTAGCGGTGAGCGAGCAGTACTTC. It is translated as CASSLGLAVSEQYF.

The table lists this clonotype with a few counts. This chain uses TRBV7-2 with TRBJ2-1; D possibly corresponds to TRBD2 (5 bases). Germline CDR1 reads SGHTA; CDR2 reads FQGNSA. V shed 3 bases and J shed 3 bases, with 9 bases lying between them. There are 14 residues in the CDR3. The CDR3 nucleotides are TGTGCCAGCAGCTTGGACTTTAACTACAATGAGCAGTTCTTC. Translated, it gives CASSLDFNYNEQFF.

The V and J genes are TRBV10-3 and TRBJ2-3, with D perhaps matching TRBD2 (6 bases). Trimming stripped 2 bases from V and 0 bases from J, with 12 bases between. Germline-derived CDR1 and CDR2 are ENHRY and SYGVKD. This CDR3 contains 16 residues. The CDR3 protein is CAISEIGGFSTDTQYF. The CDR3 nucleotides read TGTGCCATCAGTGAGATTGGAGGGTTTAGCACAGATACGCAGTATTTT.

This rearrangement joins TRBV6-1 to TRBJ2-5; possible D gene TRBD2, 6 bases. CDR3 length: 14 amino acids. Trimming left V 7 bases short and J 4 bases short, with 16 bases between. The germline gives CDR1 MNHNS, CDR2 SASEGT. The DNA for the CDR3 is TGTGCCAGCAACCGAAACGGGGGAGGAGAGACCCAGTACTTC. Protein sequence: CASNRNGGGETQYF.

The CDR3 here is CASSSIDGGGRVYEQYF. In DNA, the CDR3 is TGTGCCAGCAGCTCGATAGATGGAGGGGGTAGGGTCTACGAGCAGTACTTC. The chain has TRBV5-4 and TRBJ2-7; D might be TRBD1 or TRBD2, each matching 6 bases. CDR3 length equals 17 residues. Trimming pared 3 bases from V and 3 bases from J, leaving 22 bases between. The V gene's germline CDR1 is SGHNT and CDR2 YYREEE (reference sequence).

CDR3 DNA: TGTGCCAGCAGCTTAAGTGCCGGGGAGGTCCACGAGCAGTACTTC. Protein sequence: CASSLSAGEVHEQYF. The chain has TRBV7-3 and TRBJ2-7; D possibly corresponds to TRBD2 (6 bases). Germline V gene lookup returns CDR1 SGHTA and CDR2 FQGTGA. The CDR3 runs 15 residues. Trimming removed 1 base at V and 5 bases at J, with 15 bases between. Together with reference TRBV7-3 and TRBJ2-7, the CDR3 gives the full variable domain: GAGVSQTPSNKVTEKGKYVELRCDPISGHTALYWYRQSLGQGPEFLIYFQGTGAADDSGLPNDRFFAVRPEGSVSTLKIQRTERGDSAVYLCASSLSAGEVHEQYFGPGTRLTVT.